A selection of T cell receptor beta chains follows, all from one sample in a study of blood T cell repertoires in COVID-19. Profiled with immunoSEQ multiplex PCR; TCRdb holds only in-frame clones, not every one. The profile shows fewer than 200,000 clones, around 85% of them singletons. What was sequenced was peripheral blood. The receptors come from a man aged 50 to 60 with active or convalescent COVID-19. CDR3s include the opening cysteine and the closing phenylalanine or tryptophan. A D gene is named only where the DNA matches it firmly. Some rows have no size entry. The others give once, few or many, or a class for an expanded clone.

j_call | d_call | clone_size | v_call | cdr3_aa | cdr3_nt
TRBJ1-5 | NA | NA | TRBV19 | CASSITFQPQHF | TGTGCCAGTAGTATAACATTCCAGCCCCAGCATTTT
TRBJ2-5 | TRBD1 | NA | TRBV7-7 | CASSPLGGLETQYF | TGTGCCAGCAGCCCCTTAGGGGGCTTAGAGACCCAGTACTTC
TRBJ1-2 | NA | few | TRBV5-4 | CASSSPSTGMDGYTF | TGTGCCAGCAGTTCACCTTCTACAGGGATGGATGGCTACACCTTC
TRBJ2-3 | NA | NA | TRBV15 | CATGTLDTDTQYF | TGTGCCACCGGGACTCTAGACACAGATACGCAGTATTTT
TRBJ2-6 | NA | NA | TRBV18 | CASSPPLQGEHSGANVLTF | TGTGCCAGCTCACCACCGTTACAGGGAGAACACTCTGGGGCCAACGTCCTGACTTTC
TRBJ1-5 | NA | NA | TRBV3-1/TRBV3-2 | CASSQGQFSNQPQHF | TGTGCCAGCAGCCAAGGACAGTTCAGCAATCAGCCCCAGCATTTT
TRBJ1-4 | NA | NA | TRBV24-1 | CATSDSRQAGGEKLFF | TGTGCCACCAGTGATTCCAGACAGGCTGGGGGTGAAAAACTGTTTTTT
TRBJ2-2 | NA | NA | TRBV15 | CATSLGTSGTGELFF | TGTGCCACCAGCCTTGGGACATCCGGAACCGGGGAGCTGTTTTTT
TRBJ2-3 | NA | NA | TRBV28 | CASRPGALSDTQYF | TGTGCCAGCAGACCTGGAGCTCTGTCAGATACGCAGTATTTT
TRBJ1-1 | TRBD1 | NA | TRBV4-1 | CASGTGQGLTEAFF | TGCGCCAGCGGAACGGGACAGGGTTTAACTGAAGCTTTCTTT
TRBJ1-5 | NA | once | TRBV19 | CASSIGGSNQPQHF | TGTGCCAGTAGTATCGGGGGGAGCAATCAGCCCCAGCATTTT
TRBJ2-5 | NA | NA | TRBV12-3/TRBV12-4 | CASSRGEGETQYF | TGTGCCAGCAGTAGGGGGGAGGGAGAGACCCAGTACTTC
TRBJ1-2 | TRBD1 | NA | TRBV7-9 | CASSLERTGGIYGYTF | TGTGCCAGCAGCTTAGAACGGACAGGGGGCATCTATGGCTACACCTTC
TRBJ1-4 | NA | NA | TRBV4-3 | CASSQGLGAPNEKLFF | TGCGCCAGCAGCCAAGGTCTAGGGGCCCCAAATGAAAAACTGTTTTTT
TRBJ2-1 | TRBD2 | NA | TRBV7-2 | CASSLGGGTYNEQFF | TGTGCCAGCAGCTTAGGCGGGGGAACTTACAATGAGCAGTTCTTC
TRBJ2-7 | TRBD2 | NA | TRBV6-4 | CASSEQGLAGVDEQYF | TGTGCCAGCAGTGAACAAGGACTAGCGGGGGTTGACGAGCAGTACTTC
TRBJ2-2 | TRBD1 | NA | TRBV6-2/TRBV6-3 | CASSGQGAGELFF | TGTGCCAGCAGTGGACAGGGAGCCGGGGAGCTGTTTTTT
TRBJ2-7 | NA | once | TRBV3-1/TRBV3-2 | CASSQDPDSSEQYF | TGTGCCAGCAGCCAAGACCCGGACAGCAGCGAGCAGTACTTC
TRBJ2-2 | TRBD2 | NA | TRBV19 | CASSKLAGGGTGELFF | TGTGCCAGTAGTAAACTAGCGGGAGGGGGCACCGGGGAGCTGTTTTTT
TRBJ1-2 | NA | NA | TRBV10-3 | CASEAGNRRYGYTF | TGTGCCTCGGAGGCGGGCAATCGGAGATATGGCTACACCTTC
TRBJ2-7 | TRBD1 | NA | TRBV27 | CASRGTESTKQYF | TGTGCCAGCAGGGGGACAGAATCTACGAAGCAGTACTTC
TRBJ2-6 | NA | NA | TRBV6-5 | CASSYSRASGANVLTF | TGTGCCAGCAGTTACTCGCGGGCCTCTGGGGCCAACGTCCTGACTTTC
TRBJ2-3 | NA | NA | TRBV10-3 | CAIRGAADTQYF | TGTGCCATCAGAGGGGCCGCAGATACGCAGTATTTT
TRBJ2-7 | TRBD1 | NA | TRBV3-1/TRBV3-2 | CATTIGTGGLYEQYF | TGTGCCACTACCATCGGGACAGGGGGACTGTACGAGCAGTACTTC
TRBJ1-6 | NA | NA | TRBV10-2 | CATREGTTYNSPLHF | TGCGCAACCAGGGAGGGGACAACCTATAATTCACCCCTCCACTTT
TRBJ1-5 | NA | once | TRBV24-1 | CATSDSSRDLSQPQHF | TGTGCCACCAGTGATTCCTCCAGGGATCTCTCTCAGCCCCAGCATTTT
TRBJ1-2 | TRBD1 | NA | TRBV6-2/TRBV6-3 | CASRSSGTANYGYTF | TGTGCCAGCCGTTCCTCCGGGACAGCTAACTATGGCTACACCTTC
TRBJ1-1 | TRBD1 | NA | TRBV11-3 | CASSHRGGDTEAFF | TGTGCCAGCAGCCACAGGGGGGGGGACACTGAAGCTTTCTTT
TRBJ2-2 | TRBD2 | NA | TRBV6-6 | CASSPGTSGGLTGELFF | TGTGCCAGCAGTCCCGGGACTAGCGGGGGCCTCACCGGGGAGCTGTTTTTT
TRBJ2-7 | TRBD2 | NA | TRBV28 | CASRPSGGGIRYEQYF | TGTGCCAGCAGACCGAGCGGGGGGGGGATCAGGTACGAGCAGTACTTC
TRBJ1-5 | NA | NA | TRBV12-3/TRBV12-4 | CASNQDSFLPQHF | TGTGCCAGCAACCAGGACAGTTTTTTGCCCCAGCATTTT
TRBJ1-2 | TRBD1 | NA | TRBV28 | CASTQGEPNYGYTF | TGTGCCAGCACCCAGGGGGAACCCAACTATGGCTACACCTTC
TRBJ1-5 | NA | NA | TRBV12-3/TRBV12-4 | CASNIHSNQPQHF | TGTGCCAGCAACATTCATAGCAATCAGCCCCAGCATTTT
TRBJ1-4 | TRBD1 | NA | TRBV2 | CATGDSPNEKLFF | TGTGCCACGGGGGACAGCCCGAATGAAAAACTGTTTTTT
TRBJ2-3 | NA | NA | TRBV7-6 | CASSLSADTQYF | TGTGCCAGCAGCTTATCTGCAGATACGCAGTATTTT
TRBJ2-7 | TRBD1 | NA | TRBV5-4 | CASSQGQGDTYEQYF | TGTGCCAGCAGCCAAGGACAGGGGGATACCTACGAGCAGTACTTC